The rows below give T cell receptor beta chains drawn from one sample of a study of CD8+ T cells in alopecia areata. Repertoires were generated with immunoSEQ multiplex PCR, while TCRdb's copy carries only in-frame clones and drops some. The repertoire holds roughly 250,000 clones, with roughly two thirds as singletons. This specimen was CD4+ T cells sorted from blood, taken at week 0. The receptors shown here come from a human donor with alopecia areata. Each CDR3 is given with its conserved first and last residue. Fields, in order: J gene, V gene, D gene, clone size, CDR3 protein, CDR3 DNA. A D gene is named only where the DNA matches it firmly. Only part of the rows carry a size: once, few, many, or a class if the clone is expanded.

J: TRBJ2-2; V: TRBV5-1; D: TRBD1; size: -; CDR3: CASSSRTGQGTGELFF; DNA: TGCGCCAGCAGCTCAAGGACGGGACAGGGGACCGGGGAGCTGTTTTTT
J: TRBJ2-3; V: TRBV30; D: -; size: -; CDR3: CAWSLFVSLSGHQYF; DNA: TGTGCCTGGAGTCTATTTGTATCCCTTAGCGGTCATCAGTATTTT
J: TRBJ2-1; V: TRBV27; D: TRBD2; size: -; CDR3: CASRRGLAGSNEQFF; DNA: TGTGCCAGCAGGAGAGGACTAGCGGGGTCCAATGAGCAGTTCTTC
J: TRBJ1-6; V: TRBV5-6; D: TRBD1; size: -; CDR3: CASSLGTGGVPLHF; DNA: TGTGCCAGCAGCCTCGGGACAGGGGGTGTTCCCCTCCACTTT
J: TRBJ2-7; V: TRBV7-3; D: -; size: few; CDR3: CASSLHGSEQYF; DNA: TGTGCCAGCAGCTTACATGGAAGCGAGCAGTACTTC
J: TRBJ2-7; V: TRBV29-1; D: TRBD1; size: few; CDR3: CSVYSGDRGLYEQYF; DNA: TGCAGCGTTTACTCAGGGGACAGGGGTCTCTACGAGCAGTACTTC
J: TRBJ2-3; V: TRBV13; D: -; size: few; CDR3: CASSLPRDRRTDTQYF; DNA: TGTGCCAGCAGCTTACCGCGGGACAGACGCACAGATACGCAGTATTTT
J: TRBJ2-5; V: TRBV4-2; D: TRBD2; size: -; CDR3: CASSTFLAGGLKTQYF; DNA: TGTGCCAGCAGCACTTTTCTAGCGGGGGGGCTGAAGACCCAGTACTTC
J: TRBJ1-6; V: TRBV29-1; D: TRBD1; size: -; CDR3: CSVAWTGDSPLHF; DNA: TGCAGCGTTGCGTGGACAGGGGATTCACCCCTCCACTTT
J: TRBJ2-5; V: TRBV9; D: -; size: -; CDR3: CASSVAGQETQYF; DNA: TGTGCCAGCAGCGTAGCTGGACAAGAGACCCAGTACTTC
J: TRBJ2-4; V: TRBV27; D: TRBD2; size: once; CDR3: CASRENFGGLAKNIQYF; DNA: TGTGCCAGCAGGGAGAACTTCGGGGGGTTAGCCAAAAACATTCAGTACTTC
J: TRBJ1-1; V: TRBV27; D: TRBD1; size: -; CDR3: CASSSAWETGGAFF; DNA: TGTGCCAGCAGTTCGGCCTGGGAGACAGGGGGAGCTTTCTTT
J: TRBJ1-1; V: TRBV2; D: -; size: -; CDR3: CASSAIFTMNTEAFF; DNA: TGTGCCAGCAGTGCCATATTCACTATGAACACTGAAGCTTTCTTT
J: TRBJ2-2; V: TRBV7-8; D: TRBD1; size: -; CDR3: CASSARDRVDTGELFF; DNA: TGTGCCAGCAGCGCCCGGGACAGGGTGGACACCGGGGAGCTGTTTTTT
J: TRBJ1-6; V: TRBV4-3; D: TRBD1; size: few; CDR3: CASSQDRVLESLHF; DNA: TGCGCCAGCAGCCAGGACAGGGTCCTGGAATCCCTCCACTTT
J: TRBJ1-1; V: TRBV5-1; D: -; size: -; CDR3: CASSIGTTDTEAFF; DNA: TGCGCCAGCAGCATAGGGACTACAGACACTGAAGCTTTCTTT
J: TRBJ2-1; V: TRBV19; D: TRBD2; size: few; CDR3: CASSRPSGGAENEQFF; DNA: TGTGCCAGTAGTAGACCTAGCGGGGGGGCCGAAAATGAGCAGTTCTTC
J: TRBJ1-2; V: TRBV29-1; D: -; size: -; CDR3: CSSGPYTF; DNA: TGCAGCTCGGGTCCCTACACCTTC
J: TRBJ2-7; V: TRBV6-6; D: TRBD1; size: once; CDR3: CASSGRDRSYEQYF; DNA: TGTGCCAGCAGTGGCCGGGACAGGTCCTACGAGCAGTACTTC
J: TRBJ2-1; V: TRBV5-8; D: -; size: once; CDR3: CASSLNWNEQFF; DNA: TGTGCCAGCAGCTTGAACTGGAATGAGCAGTTCTTC
J: TRBJ1-5; V: TRBV7-2; D: -; size: few; CDR3: CASSEPDSPIGQPQHF; DNA: TGTGCCAGCAGCGAACCGGACAGCCCTATTGGACAGCCCCAGCATTTT
J: TRBJ1-2; V: TRBV7-2; D: -; size: -; CDR3: CASSSRTLNYGYTF; DNA: TGTGCCAGCAGCTCGCGGACACTTAACTATGGCTACACCTTC
J: TRBJ1-5; V: TRBV18; D: -; size: -; CDR3: CASSAEVEQPQHF; DNA: TGTGCCAGCTCAGCTGAGGTGGAACAGCCCCAGCATTTT
J: TRBJ1-4; V: TRBV29-1; D: -; size: -; CDR3: CSVEHNEKLFF; DNA: TGCAGCGTTGAACATAATGAAAAACTGTTTTTT
J: TRBJ1-2; V: TRBV13; D: TRBD1; size: -; CDR3: CASSLRQGSYGYTF; DNA: TGTGCCAGCAGCTTAAGACAGGGGAGCTATGGCTACACCTTC
J: TRBJ2-7; V: TRBV29-1; D: -; size: -; CDR3: CSVGIIGYEQYF; DNA: TGCAGCGTCGGGATAATTGGGTACGAGCAGTACTTC